The T cell receptor beta chain described here comes from a study of T cell responses to AZD1222 COVID-19 vaccine. The junction had 2 bases not matched to a gene; V was cut back by 6 bases and J by 3 bases. Per germline, CDR1 ENHRY and CDR2 SYGVKD. There are 13 residues in the CDR3. Points from the study as a whole: Spike-wide coverage was observed for vaccine-associated CD4 TCRs, with dominant responses at 160-218 and 743-854. The sample set comprised mostly white British donors with more females, and clonal diversity was possibly underestimated. At baseline, seropositivity was found in only five or six AZD1222 recipients.

In regard to this clone: Antigen: not known.

The protocol was immunoSEQ multiplex PCR, while the TCRdb copy is restricted to in-frame clones and leaves out a portion. The sample holds 75,000 to 95,000 clones; around 92% are singletons and the top ten take 5.5% to 9%. Source: peripheral blood, taken on day 0 of MenACWY control vaccination. This sequence originates from an adult in good health. The chain is built from TRBV10-3 and TRBJ2-1; TRBD2 matches at 7 bases. The CDR3 sequence is CAIRGDYYNEQFF. The CDR3 DNA is TGTGCCATCAGAGGGGACTACTACAATGAGCAGTTCTTC.